This T cell receptor beta chain originates from a study of T cells after somatic rescue of genetic block. The data were produced by immunoSEQ multiplex PCR, yet TCRdb's version contains in-frame clones alone and is incomplete. This sample has about 70,000 clones, with 92% found just once. Germline CDR1 and CDR2: MNHNS and SASEGT. Between the trimmed V and J ends, which lost 10 bases and 7 bases, there was a span of 22 bases. CDR3 length: 14 residues. This receptor was taken from a man in his forties or fifties. The chain combines TRBV6-1 with TRBJ1-1; D is ambiguous. Source material: peripheral blood mononuclear cells (PBMCs). The CDR3 coding sequence is TGTGCCACCCCGGCAGAGTTTCCCTCGAATGAAGCTTTCTTT. Its protein product is CATPAEFPSNEAFF.